This TCR beta chain was sequenced in a study of prognosis after radiotherapy for stage I lung cancer. Turning to the study itself: Stage I non-small cell lung cancer patients were enrolled from 2018 to January 2019. In about a dozen patients the tumors were adenocarcinoma, and in seven they were squamous cell carcinoma.

Per the germline V gene, CDR1 is SEHNR and CDR2 is FQNEAQ (reference sequence). The CDR3 sequence is 14 residues long. The V end was cut by 3 bases, the J end by 3 bases, with 12 bases between. This clonotype has a handful of counts. A read error is possible here, since a much larger clone lies one base away. It was by two-round multiplex PCR that TCR beta CDR3 was amplified from genomic DNA. Primers were specific to each TRBV and TRBJ gene in first-round PCR. TCRdb analysed the multiplex PCR reads with MiXCR anew, one entry per CDR3 protein. Found here are over 15,000 distinct CDR3 sequences, approximately 45% of them singletons; the top ten hold around 44%. Without prior chemotherapy, radiotherapy or other malignancies, every patient was node-negative by CT and PET/CT.

This receptor was obtained from a donor over 45 with non-small cell lung cancer. Specimen: PBMCs, collected before or after stereotactic body radiation therapy (not recorded which). V and J are TRBV7-9 and TRBJ2-7; TRBD2 might be the D (6 bases). CDR3 region: CASSLGGRHYEQYF. The CDR3 nucleotides are TGTGCCAGCAGCTTGGGGGGACGCCACTACGAGCAGTACTTC.